A single T cell receptor beta chain is shown here with its context. Together with a sample-barcoded 5' primer, a J-beta primer mix was included in a second PCR lasting roughly 6 to 12 cycles. Carrying 12 random nucleotides, a template-switch adaptor labeled each individual cDNA molecule. TCRdb re-called the 5' RACE reads through MiXCR, storing one row per CDR3 protein. The sample contains 580,000 or so distinct CDR3 sequences, around 50% of which appear only once. The CDR3 extends over 14 amino acids. V lost 3 bases to trimming and J lost 4 bases, with 10 bases between them. In germline, CDR1 is LNHDA, CDR2 SQIVND (reference sequence). The data were obtained in a study of blood T cells in healthy people across ages.

The sequenced material came from blood. This clonotype was sampled from a man aged 80 or over in good health. This sequence joins TRBV19 and TRBJ1-3; D unclear. The CDR3 reads CASSMAAEGNTIYF. The CDR3 nucleotides are TGTGCCAGTAGTATGGCCGCCGAGGGAAACACCATATATTTT.